This TCR beta chain was sequenced in a study of type 1 and type 2 diabetes patients. PCR was run on genomic DNA. The TCR beta CDR3 region was amplified using 30 forward and 13 reverse primers. TCRdb redid the calling of the multiplex PCR reads with MiXCR, one entry per CDR3 protein. The sample has 250,000 or so distinct CDR3 sequences, 47% seen once; the top ten hold around 13%. This clonotype was found a few times. This CDR3 contains 14 residues. Deletions cut 5 bases from V and 3 bases from J, with 10 bases between. Germline V gene data show CDR1 as LGHNA and CDR2 as YSLEER. This sequence was found in a man aged 18 to 35 with type 2 diabetes. The specimen was peripheral blood mononuclear cells (PBMCs). The rearrangement links TRBV4-3 to TRBJ2-2; unclear D gene. DNA of the CDR3: TGCGCCAGCAGCGACCGACCCTACACCGGGGAGCTGTTTTTT. It yields the protein CASSDRPYTGELFF.